The present T cell receptor (beta chain) was sequenced within a study of cytomegalovirus exposure and HLA in healthy donors (dated 2017 in TCRdb). General notes on the study: An earlier analysis of about 560 of the donors reported about 300 Gb of sequence data and 95 million to 140 million unique TCR beta sequences obtained from about 170 million T cells. About 300 gigabases of sequencing data and tens of millions of unique TCR sequences were included in an early release covering under 650 HLA-typed donors. Among the roughly 400 genotyped donors, about 83% belonged to the genetic ancestry cluster associated with self-reported Caucasian donors. The aim of the study was to test whether cataloging public T cell receptors could identify signatures of past pathogen exposure. Using immunosequencing, the study profiled T cell repertoires from 640 or so subjects and related those repertoires to cytomegalovirus serostatus. Besides the first cohort of roughly 700 subjects, a separate validation cohort made up of some 110 different subjects was used. To predict cytomegalovirus infection status, the study brought together high-throughput TCR immunosequencing, statistical association of individual TCRs with disease status, and machine learning. In a later analysis, previously published TCR beta repertoires from 666 donors were re-analyzed and high-resolution HLA genotyping was added so that TCR occurrence patterns could be studied. In the later analysis, no new phenotypic data were used to find candidate immune exposures; instead, reliance was placed on TCR beta sequences and their occurrence across donors. In an earlier analysis of 587 of the donors, high-throughput TCR beta sequencing was used to judge whether each TCR beta V gene segment behaved as functional or pseudogenic. Donor age, sex, ethnicity and CMV serostatus were compiled together with the repertoire data. Genome-wide SNP genotypes for about 65% of the 666 donors were used in a later genetic analysis, which treated that subset as a discovery cohort. All discovery cohort repertoires had been generated on a single sequencing platform. HLA typing covered class I and class II loci at four-digit resolution. Typing coverage differed by locus: A, B, C, DRB1 and DQB1 were typed in roughly 620-640 donors, DQA1 in about 500, DPA1 in 600 to 610, and DPB1 in 400 to 480. Four or five DR-DQ haplotypes were handled as single units for association and clustering because linkage in the cohort was strong. Among 398 genotyped donors of the cohort, an average of around 240,000 unique TCR beta nucleotide sequences were sequenced per donor, around 20% of them non-productive. Results the study describes overall, beyond this receptor: According to a later analysis, parvovirus B19, influenza, CMV and Epstein-Barr virus appeared linked to several top co-occurrence clusters. The only immune exposure information available for the cohort was CMV serostatus. Linkage disequilibrium might explain the correlated functional status among segregating V segments, but an unknown experimental factor could not be excluded. In vitro tests confirmed that a few of the cytomegalovirus-associated TCR beta chains recognize cytomegalovirus antigens. Because the 87-base-pair reads could not distinguish some IMGT-functional V segments, including TRBV6-2 and TRBV6-3, those segments were excluded. Sequencing depth was assumed to be roughly uniform across donors in the presence/absence analyses, though that assumption may not hold. Most TCR sequences were observed very rarely across donors, whereas some public TCRs were present in many individuals. In the study, some 180 TCR beta chains were listed as associated with cytomegalovirus. Only TCR beta chains were sequenced in this cohort, and the absence of alpha or paired-chain data limited detectable features. Because HLA typing was missing for some donors at each locus, association tests included only the typed subset. A group of highly shared sequence variants was considered likely to be a technical artifact of the sequencing pipeline. A later genetic analysis associated a missense DCLRE1C variant with V-gene and J-gene trimming of TCR beta chains, and an independent cohort replicated the association. Compared with equally common non-associated chains, HLA-associated TCR beta chains in a later analysis were more clonally expanded and had lower generation probabilities. In a later analysis, most CMV-associated TCR beta chains were found to appear HLA-restricted, with HLA associations seemingly driven largely by CMV exposure. An earlier analysis of approximately 590 of the donors showed that most TCR beta V segments appeared in productive rearrangements either about 87% or about 30% of the time, which broadly matched IMGT annotations. When HLA alleles, especially DR and DQ, strongly co-occurred, TCR associations were difficult to assign to individual alleles. A further reported finding was that TCR beta sequences accurately predicted the HLA-A and HLA-B alleles for most subjects in the first cohort. A later analysis found that TCR association rates varied across HLA loci, with DRB1 alleles showing the most associated TCRs and HLA-C alleles the fewest. Compared with the 666-donor mean, donors in an Asian-associated ancestry cluster had fewer N-insertions in productive TCRs, according to a later genetic analysis. It was suggested by the authors that the approach could potentially be generalized to other disease states and immunological phenotypes. The classifier was reported to diagnose cytomegalovirus status with high specificity and sensitivity in both the original and validation cohorts. The earlier analysis of 587 of the donors excluded roughly 17 rarely observed V segments, including chromosome 9 orphons, because counts were too low. A later analysis associated about 18,000 TCR beta sequences with specific HLA alleles at a false discovery rate of 0.05.

The cohort comprised some 700 healthy bone marrow donors. At the time of sampling, every cohort member was nominally healthy, though immune exposures that went unrecorded were likely present. The donor was CMV seropositive and belonged to the group of a few hundred seropositive cohort members. A peripheral blood sample was collected from each donor, and TCR beta sequencing was performed on peripheral blood mononuclear cells. The Qiagen DNeasy Blood Extraction Kit was used to extract genomic DNA from the blood cell samples. The CDR1 and CDR2 encoded by the germline V gene are SGHRS and YFSETQ. Counted from cysteine to phenylalanine, this CDR3 has 11 amino acids. The sequence is cut down to CDR3 DNA, 33 bases in frame from base 1. The germline ends are 10 bases apart after V is trimmed by 10 bases and J by 5 bases. Worth noting for this clone: Its antigen specificity is not known. No qualities accompany the bases; no much larger clone lies one base away.

The library was prepared using the immunoSEQ multiplex PCR assay. The multiplex PCR relied on a mix of 60 forward primers for TCR Vbeta segments and 13 reverse primers for TCR Jbeta segments. A multiplex PCR assay on genomic DNA amplified the CDR3 region of rearranged TCR beta genes. The amplified TCR beta libraries were sequenced on the Illumina HiSeq System as 87-base-pair reads. The paper's data handling went like this. Across the 500 to 750 repertoires, a later analysis counted roughly 77 million unique TCR beta chains, approximately 12 million of which were shared by at least two donors. To remove PCR and sequencing errors, raw reads were error-corrected and collapsed into unique sequences using a nearest-neighbor algorithm that merged closely related sequences. To assign V, D and J gene segments, CDR3 sequences were aligned to IMGT reference sequences. For a sequence to be retained, a match of at least six nucleotides was required to both a V gene segment and a J gene segment. Rearrangements were called productive when the CDR3 lacked stop codons and stayed in frame with V and J; all others were non-productive. CDR3 was defined according to IMGT convention as the region running from the second conserved V-encoded cysteine to the conserved J-encoded phenylalanine. Sequences without an unambiguous match to a single V gene segment were excluded from the earlier analysis of a few hundred of the donors. An earlier analysis of 550 to 650 of the donors classified V segments as functional when productive rearrangements were above 56.7% and as segregating when the standard deviation between donors was above 5%. To diagnose cytomegalovirus status from the catalog of TCR beta chain sequences, a statistical classification framework was built. In a later analysis, V and J genes were assigned by comparing TCR nucleotide sequences against IMGT/GENE-DB human TR gene sequences. A later analysis assigned CDR3 sequences and most-parsimonious VDJ recombination scenarios with the TCRdist pipeline. A later analysis defined each TCR beta chain by its CDR3 amino acid sequence plus V-gene family, and excluded reads lacking a unique V-gene family. To address suspected cross-contamination and a sequencing artifact, a later analysis removed a few hundred highly shared, low-generation-probability nucleotide sequences. For each public chain, a later analysis derived a clonal expansion index from normalized ranks of inferred template counts within each repertoire. In a later analysis, generation probabilities were computed using a VDJ recombination model fitted to out-of-frame rearrangements, and the results were checked against IGoR. In a later analysis, TCR-TCR, TCR-HLA and TCR-CMV co-occurrence was scored with hypergeometric tests, and a repertoire-size bias correction was applied to TCR pairs. False discovery rates were estimated in a later analysis by permuting HLA or CMV assignments 20 times. In a later analysis, co-occurring TCRs were grouped using DBSCAN, with TCRdist sequence similarity added in when clustering inside HLA-allele-positive subsets. Co-occurrence clustering excluded repertoires with fewer than 30,000 or more than 120,000 public chains, plus five with anomalous nucleotide sharing. TCRdb retrieved this table from immuneACCESS and kept in-frame rearrangements only. Not all clones are present; in checked studies, unresolved V genes account for under half, and no reason is known for the remainder. V and J calls and clone size are copied from that table; D and trimming were computed from the DNA. The sample includes over 100,000 clones, with more than 65% observed a single time. The ten largest clones capture more than 4% of the sample.

The sequencing sample was made of PBMCs. The chain is assembled from TRBV5-1 and TRBJ2-1, with a weak D call of TRBD2 (5 bases match). This TCR derives from a male donor in good health and CMV-seropositive. The CDR3 region reads CASSGNNEQFF. The sequenced DNA is TGCGCCTCCTCGGGAAACAATGAGCAGTTCTTC.